This T cell receptor (beta chain) was captured by sequencing in a study of blood T cell repertoires in COVID-19. On the study more broadly: The United States, Italy and Spain supplied acute and convalescent COVID-19 samples. Nucleic acid was either cDNA or gDNA, and it came from T cells, B-cell-depleted T cells, or PBMCs.

The protocol was immunoSEQ multiplex PCR, while the TCRdb copy is restricted to in-frame clones and leaves out a portion. Of about 150,000 clones in the sample, 75% to 85% were seen once. V lost 4 bases to trimming and J lost 0 bases, with 13 bases between them. Germline assignment: CDR1 SGHRS and CDR2 YFSETQ. This CDR3 spans 15 amino acids. The sequenced material came from peripheral blood. The receptor's source is a man between 60 and 75 years old with acute or convalescent COVID-19. The chain recombines TRBV5-1 with TRBJ2-5, with a tentative D call TRBD1 (6 bases). The CDR3 loop reads CASSQFRGDQETQYF. CDR3 DNA sequence: TGCGCCAGCAGCCAGTTCAGGGGCGACCAAGAGACCCAGTACTTC. Combining the CDR3 with reference TRBV5-1 and TRBJ2-5 gives the whole variable domain KAGVTQTPRYLIKTRGQQVTLSCSPISGHRSVSWYQQTPGQGLQFLFEYFSETQRNKGNFPGRFSGRQFSNSRSEMNVSTLELGDSALYLCASSQFRGDQETQYFGPGTRLLVL.